Listed below are T cell receptor beta chains from one sample, sequenced in a study of blood T cell repertoires in COVID-19. TCRdb keeps only in-frame clones here, not all; method: immunoSEQ multiplex PCR. Seen here are about 430,000 clones, 88% observed once, and the top ten hold approximately 0.96%. What was sequenced was PBMCs or T cells enriched from blood (not recorded which). The receptors originated from a woman in her twenties or thirties with acute COVID-19. The CDR3 runs from the conserved cysteine through the conserved F or W. The order of the fields is CDR3 protein, CDR3 DNA, clone size, D gene, V gene, J gene. D genes are given only for firm matches. Rows give clone size only sometimes, using once, few, many, or a class for an expanded clone.

cdr3_aa: CASNPGQGSYEQYF; cdr3_nt: TGCGCCAGCAACCCGGGACAGGGCTCCTACGAGCAGTACTTC; clone_size: .; d_call: TRBD1; v_call: TRBV5-1; j_call: TRBJ2-7
cdr3_aa: CASSFRGTGRHGYTF; cdr3_nt: TGTGCCAGCAGCTTTCGAGGGACAGGGAGGCATGGCTACACCTTC; clone_size: .; d_call: TRBD1; v_call: TRBV3-1/TRBV3-2; j_call: TRBJ1-2
cdr3_aa: CASSLGGDQQYF; cdr3_nt: TGCGCCAGCAGCTTGGGCGGGGACCAGCAGTACTTC; clone_size: .; d_call: .; v_call: TRBV5-1; j_call: TRBJ2-7
cdr3_aa: CASSLRTGHYNSPLHF; cdr3_nt: TGTGCCAGCAGTTTGCGGACGGGACACTATAATTCACCCCTCCACTTT; clone_size: .; d_call: .; v_call: TRBV6-2/TRBV6-3; j_call: TRBJ1-6
cdr3_aa: CASSYSRGGDQPQHF; cdr3_nt: TGTGCCAGCAGTTACTCGCGGGGTGGGGATCAGCCCCAGCATTTT; clone_size: .; d_call: .; v_call: TRBV6-5; j_call: TRBJ1-5
cdr3_aa: CASRSNRAQNYGYTF; cdr3_nt: TGCGCCAGCAGGTCGAACAGGGCCCAAAACTATGGCTACACCTTC; clone_size: .; d_call: .; v_call: TRBV10-2; j_call: TRBJ1-2
cdr3_aa: CATKPRGIYEQYF; cdr3_nt: TGTGCCACAAAGCCCCGGGGAATTTACGAGCAGTACTTC; clone_size: .; d_call: .; v_call: TRBV28; j_call: TRBJ2-7
cdr3_aa: CASSLGGIAYNEQFF; cdr3_nt: TGTGCCAGCAGCTTAGGAGGGATTGCCTACAATGAGCAGTTCTTC; clone_size: .; d_call: .; v_call: TRBV7-8; j_call: TRBJ2-1
cdr3_aa: CASSEDRVYEQYF; cdr3_nt: TGTGCCAGCAGTGAAGATCGGGTCTACGAGCAGTACTTC; clone_size: .; d_call: .; v_call: TRBV2; j_call: TRBJ2-7
cdr3_aa: CASSKGRKAQYF; cdr3_nt: TGTGCCAGCAGCAAAGGGCGGAAAGCCCAGTACTTC; clone_size: .; d_call: .; v_call: TRBV21-1; j_call: TRBJ2-5
cdr3_aa: CASSLAQGQGGRQYF; cdr3_nt: TGTGCCAGCAGCTTAGCCCAAGGACAGGGAGGGCGGCAGTACTTC; clone_size: once; d_call: .; v_call: TRBV7-9; j_call: TRBJ2-7
cdr3_aa: CASSQDRTTGYEQYF; cdr3_nt: TGTGCCAGCAGCCAAGATCGAACTACGGGCTACGAGCAGTACTTC; clone_size: .; d_call: .; v_call: TRBV3-1/TRBV3-2; j_call: TRBJ2-7
cdr3_aa: CATSDTGQGATGPQHF; cdr3_nt: TGTGCCACCAGTGATACGGGACAGGGGGCGACTGGGCCCCAGCATTTT; clone_size: .; d_call: TRBD1; v_call: TRBV24-1; j_call: TRBJ1-5
cdr3_aa: CASRGQGTGDYGYTF; cdr3_nt: TGTGCCAGCAGGGGACAGGGTACGGGTGACTATGGCTACACCTTC; clone_size: few; d_call: TRBD1; v_call: TRBV2; j_call: TRBJ1-2
cdr3_aa: CASSPPGGAKGDTQYF; cdr3_nt: TGTGCCAGCTCACCACCGGGGGGGGCAAAGGGAGATACGCAGTATTTT; clone_size: .; d_call: .; v_call: TRBV18; j_call: TRBJ2-3
cdr3_aa: CAWSNMADRTGYTF; cdr3_nt: TGTGCCTGGAGTAATATGGCTGACAGGACTGGCTACACCTTC; clone_size: .; d_call: .; v_call: TRBV30; j_call: TRBJ1-2
cdr3_aa: CASSLISGARAGQYF; cdr3_nt: TGTGCCAGCAGCTTAATTAGCGGGGCCCGAGCGGGGCAGTATTTT; clone_size: .; d_call: TRBD2; v_call: TRBV7-2; j_call: TRBJ2-3
cdr3_aa: CASSLMHTRTGTQYF; cdr3_nt: TGTGCCAGCAGCTTAATGCACACACGAACGGGTACGCAGTATTTT; clone_size: .; d_call: .; v_call: TRBV7-3; j_call: TRBJ2-3
cdr3_aa: CASSDLSGQGNEQFF; cdr3_nt: TGCGCCAGCAGTGATCTTTCGGGACAGGGGAATGAGCAGTTCTTC; clone_size: .; d_call: TRBD1; v_call: TRBV10-1; j_call: TRBJ2-1
cdr3_aa: CASSFDRDRYEQYF; cdr3_nt: TGTGCCAGCAGCTTCGACAGGGACCGCTACGAGCAGTACTTC; clone_size: .; d_call: TRBD1; v_call: TRBV7-2; j_call: TRBJ2-7
cdr3_aa: CASSQDSYYGYTF; cdr3_nt: TGCGCCAGCAGCCAAGACAGTTATTATGGCTACACCTTC; clone_size: .; d_call: .; v_call: TRBV4-3; j_call: TRBJ1-2
cdr3_aa: CASIMGLAGRKETQYF; cdr3_nt: TGTGCCAGCATTATGGGACTAGCGGGGCGAAAAGAGACCCAGTACTTC; clone_size: .; d_call: TRBD2; v_call: TRBV2; j_call: TRBJ2-5
cdr3_aa: CASSYSRGSRVTGELFF; cdr3_nt: TGTGCCAGCAGTTACTCGAGAGGGAGTAGGGTCACCGGGGAGCTGTTTTTT; clone_size: .; d_call: .; v_call: TRBV6-2/TRBV6-3; j_call: TRBJ2-2
cdr3_aa: CASSLRWRRNTEAFF; cdr3_nt: TGTGCCAGCAGCTTAAGGTGGAGGCGAAACACTGAAGCTTTCTTT; clone_size: few; d_call: .; v_call: TRBV7-8; j_call: TRBJ1-1
cdr3_aa: CASSLSLAKNIQYF; cdr3_nt: TGTGCCAGCAGCTTATCCCTAGCCAAAAACATTCAGTACTTC; clone_size: .; d_call: .; v_call: TRBV7-2; j_call: TRBJ2-4